The next 13 T cell receptor beta chains were all read from a single sample in a study of cytomegalovirus exposure and HLA in healthy donors. It was with 60 Vbeta and 13 Jbeta primers that the PCR ran. Profiled with immunoSEQ multiplex PCR; TCRdb holds only in-frame clones, not every one. The sample contains some 140,000 clones, about 74% of which appear only once. Sequencing was done on a sample of PBMCs. Receptors were obtained from a man aged 40-50 years in good health and CMV-seronegative.

This clone was found a few times. This rearrangement joins TRBV6-5 to TRBJ1-2; maybe TRBD1 (6 bases). The CDR3 has 13 amino acids. Between the trimmed V and J ends, which lost 6 bases and 4 bases, there was a span of 12 bases. Per germline, CDR1 MNHEY and CDR2 SVGAGI. CDR3 region: CASRSGDRYGYTF. CDR3 DNA sequence: TGTGCCAGCAGGTCAGGGGATCGCTATGGCTACACCTTC.

The chain carries TRBV4-3 and TRBJ1-5; TRBD1 aligns across 7 bases. Trimming took 0 bases from V and 2 from J; bases not matched to a gene: 4. This CDR3 region has 16 residues. Germline V CDR1 and CDR2: LGHNA, YSLEER. The DNA of the CDR3 is TGCGCCAGCAGCCAAGATCTAGGGACAGGCAATCAGCCCCAGCATTTT. This gives the protein CASSQDLGTGNQPQHF.

The chain combines TRBV12-5 with TRBJ2-3; TRBD1 agrees at 7 bases. V shed 7 bases and J 2 bases; nucleotides not matched to a gene: 9. Germline loops: CDR1 LGHNT, CDR2 FRNRAP. This CDR3 region has 15 residues. Here the CDR3 reads CASAIGTVATDTQYF. For the CDR3, the DNA is TGTGCTAGTGCCATCGGGACAGTTGCCACAGATACGCAGTATTTT.

This clone has only one observation. This rearrangement joins TRBV9 to TRBJ2-3, with 8 bases that match TRBD1. J gave up 2 bases and V 4 bases, and 9 bases lay outside the gene matches. CDR1 SGDLS and CDR2 YYNGEE come from the germline V gene. The CDR3 runs 16 residues. The CDR3 region is CASSSEGQASTDTQYF. DNA for the CDR3: TGTGCCAGCAGCTCAGAGGGACAGGCTTCCACAGATACGCAGTATTTT.

The V gene is TRBV7-8, the J gene TRBJ2-7, with 8 bases identical to TRBD1. This CDR3 has 14 residues. Germline V lookup: CDR1 SGHVS, CDR2 FQNEAQ. V lost 5 bases, J lost 2 bases, and 5 bases stayed unmatched. CDR3 loop: CASSLGRGPYEQYF. The CDR3 DNA follows: TGTGCCAGCAGCCTAGGCAGGGGGCCCTACGAGCAGTACTTC.

J is TRBJ2-5 and V is TRBV7-2; 8 bases line up with TRBD2. The CDR3 runs 16 residues. With V trimmed by 2 bases and J by 1 base, 6 bases remained unmatched. Germline CDR1 and CDR2: SGHTA and FQGNSA. The CDR3 DNA reads TGTGCCAGCAGCTTAAGCACTAGCGGCGTCCAAGAGACCCAGTACTTC. Protein product: CASSLSTSGVQETQYF.

This clone appeared a few times. The chain couples TRBV7-9 to TRBJ2-3; D uncertain. The CDR3 contains 16 residues. The germline CDR1 and CDR2 sequences are SEHNR and FQNEAQ (reference sequence). Trimming shortened V by 1 base and J by 1 base, and 12 bases separated the two germline ends. Here the CDR3 reads CASSLVPSSGTDTQYF. In nucleotides, the CDR3 is TGTGCCAGCAGCTTAGTCCCTAGTTCCGGCACAGATACGCAGTATTTT.

This chain uses TRBV27 with TRBJ2-7, with 7 bases identical to TRBD1. CDR1 and CDR2 (germline): MNHEY, SMNVEV (reference sequence). The CDR3 is 16 residues long. The trim removed 6 bases at V and 2 bases at J, leaving 13 bases unmatched. The CDR3 nucleotides read TGTGCCAGCAGCAACCCGCGACAGGGCCGAACCTACGAGCAGTACTTC. It translates to CASSNPRQGRTYEQYF.

In its sample, this clone was seen once. J is TRBJ2-1 and V is TRBV29-1; a possible D gene is TRBD2 (6 bases). CDR3 length: 14 amino acids. Germline V gene data show CDR1 as SQVTM and CDR2 as ANQGSEA. V was cut by 8 bases and J by 0 bases, with 14 bases left in between. The CDR3 nucleotides read TGCAGCTCCGCCGGAGGGAGCTCCTACAATGAGCAGTTCTTC. It codes for CSSAGGSSYNEQFF.

CDR3 residues: CASSHNRHFDRRSENDTQYF. The CDR3 coding sequence is TGCGCCAGCAGCCACAACCGCCATTTTGACAGGCGATCCGAAAATGATACGCAGTATTTT. V usage is TRBV4-1 and J usage is TRBJ2-3; a possible D gene is TRBD1 (6 bases). This CDR3 spans 20 amino acids. Per the germline V gene, CDR1 is MGHRA and CDR2 is YSYEKL. The ends were cut back, 3 bases at V and 6 bases at J, with 31 bases in the middle.

The CDR3 spells CASSSTGGARETQYF. The CDR3 DNA follows: TGTGCCAGCAGTTCCACAGGGGGCGCTCGGGAGACCCAGTACTTC. This rearrangement joins TRBV25-1 to TRBJ2-5; 9 nucleotides line up with TRBD1. The CDR3 is made up of 15 amino acids. The germline V gene has CDR1 MGHDK and CDR2 SYGVNS. V was clipped by 5 bases and J by 5 bases; unmatched bases: 9.

This clone has just a few counts. J is TRBJ2-1 and V is TRBV5-4; TRBD2 might be the D (7 bases). V was shortened by 2 bases and J by 1 base, with 13 bases between the two germline ends. CDR1 and CDR2 from the germline V gene are SGHNT and YYREEE (reference sequence). The CDR3 covers 16 residues. CDR3 bases: TGTGCCAGCAGCTTAGGGGGGGTCGGGTCCTACAATGAGCAGTTCTTC. Amino acid sequence: CASSLGGVGSYNEQFF. The full variable domain, its missing parts supplied by reference TRBV5-4 and TRBJ2-1, is ETGVTQSPTHLIKTRGQQVTLRCSSQSGHNTVSWYQQALGQGPQFIFQYYREEENGRGNFPPRFSGLQFPNYSSELNVNALELDDSALYLCASSLGGVGSYNEQFFGPGTRLTVL.

This rearrangement joins TRBV5-8 to TRBJ2-1, with 8 bases matching TRBD2. CDR3 size: 18 residues. Germline V gene sequence: CDR1 SGHTS, CDR2 YDEGEE. Germline trimming cut 0 bases from V and 10 bases from J; bases unmatched to any gene: 18. The CDR3 nucleotides are TGTGCCAGCAGCTTGGGTAAGGTCCCGGGACTAGTTGGATGGGAGCAGTTCTTC. Encoded protein: CASSLGKVPGLVGWEQFF.